Below, 24 T cell receptor beta chains from the same sample are listed, as sequenced in a study of long-term antiretroviral therapy in people with HIV. This was the immunoSEQ v3.0 assay at survey level. Clones were read by immunoSEQ multiplex PCR, and TCRdb kept only the in-frame ones, dropping some. Altogether roughly 8,500 clones are present, 81% being singletons, with the ten largest covering approximately 15%. The material sequenced was unsorted PBMCs, taken 2.5 to 2.6 years before starting antiretroviral therapy. These TCRs come from a man between 35 and 55 years old with HIV.

This clone was counted only a few times. The V and J genes are TRBV30 and TRBJ2-2, with 12 bases aligning to TRBD2. CDR3 length: 18 amino acids. Germline loops: CDR1 GTSNPN, CDR2 SVGIG (reference sequence). V was clipped by 1 base and J by 1 base; unmatched bases: 7. CDR3 coding DNA: TGTGCCTGGAGTGCCTCTAGCGGGGGGGCCGGGAACACCGGGGAGCTGTTTTTT. Amino acid sequence: CAWSASSGGAGNTGELFF.

This chain joins TRBV30 and TRBJ2-1; D is possibly TRBD2 (5 bases). The CDR3 is 13 residues long. V gave up 5 bases and J gave up 7 bases, with 15 bases separating them. CDR1 and CDR2 from the germline V gene are GTSNPN and SVGIG (reference sequence). CDR3 protein: CAWDAGSGNEQFF. CDR3 sequence (DNA): TGTGCCTGGGACGCGGGTTCGGGGAATGAGCAGTTCTTC. The variable domain in full, with the rest retrieved from reference TRBV30 and TRBJ2-1, is SQTIHQWPATLVQPVGSPLSLECTVEGTSNPNLYWYRQAAGRGLQLLFYSVGIGQISSEVPQNLSASRPQDRQFILSSKKLLLSDSGFYLCAWDAGSGNEQFFGPGTRLTVL.

In this sample, this clone turned up once. The J gene is TRBJ2-2, the V gene TRBV18; 10 nucleotides align to TRBD1. Losses at the gene ends were 4 bases for V and 1 base for J; bases not matched to a gene: 3. There are 16 residues in the CDR3. Germline CDR1 KGHSH, CDR2 LQKENI. For the CDR3, the DNA is TGTGCCAGCTCACGGGACAGGGGCCTGAACACCGGGGAGCTGTTTTTT. This encodes CASSRDRGLNTGELFF.

V and J are TRBV6-5 and TRBJ2-7; TRBD1 might be the D (5 bases). The germline V gene has CDR1 MNHEY and CDR2 SVGAGI. The CDR3 is 15 residues long. Between the trimmed V and J ends, which lost 0 bases and 3 bases, there was a span of 12 bases. The CDR3: CASSYSWQGGYEQYF. DNA for the CDR3: TGTGCCAGCAGTTACTCGTGGCAGGGCGGCTACGAGCAGTACTTC.

The chain is built from TRBV13 and TRBJ2-1; D gene uncertain. Germline V gene sequence: CDR1 PRHDT, CDR2 FYEKMQ (reference sequence). The V gene lost 3 bases and the J gene lost 4 bases, with 10 bases spanning the gap. CDR3 length: 14 residues. The CDR3 DNA sequence: TGTGCCAGCAGCTTCTTGACCGTTTACAATGAGCAGTTCTTC. Protein sequence: CASSFLTVYNEQFF. The complete variable domain, with remaining parts taken from reference TRBV13 and TRBJ2-1, reads AAGVIQSPRHLIKEKRETATLKCYPIPRHDTVYWYQQGPGQDPQFLISFYEKMQSDKGSIPDRFSAQQFSDYHSELNMSSLELGDSALYFCASSFLTVYNEQFFGPGTRLTVL.

This clone was recorded once. This chain uses TRBV6-6 with TRBJ1-1; D unresolved. The germline V and J ends were trimmed by 6 bases and 1 base, with 9 bases remaining between them. Germline V gene sequence: CDR1 MNHNY, CDR2 SVGAGI (reference sequence). The CDR3 runs 13 residues. Here the CDR3 reads CASRSQQNTEAFF. CDR3 DNA: TGTGCCAGCAGAAGCCAGCAGAACACTGAAGCTTTCTTT.

With respect to this clone: Sequence at one end of the junction differs from germline and may be a read error. J is TRBJ2-4 and V is TRBV15; TRBD1 might be the D (6 bases). The CDR3 has 12 residues. In germline, CDR1 is LNHNV, CDR2 YYDKDF (reference sequence). CDR3 DNA sequence: TGTGCCACCAGCAGAGATATCGGACAGAAGAAATTC. Translated, it gives CATSRDIGQKKF.

This clone was seen a handful of times. J is TRBJ2-3 and V is TRBV15; D not resolved. V was trimmed by 5 bases and J by 2 bases, leaving 5 bases between them. CDR1 LNHNV and CDR2 YYDKDF come from the germline V gene (reference sequence). The CDR3 consists of 12 residues. This CDR3 reads CATSSNTDTQYF. In DNA form, the CDR3 reads TGTGCCACCAGCTCAAACACAGATACGCAGTATTTT.

This rearrangement joins TRBV19 to TRBJ2-7; 9 nucleotides line up with TRBD1. This CDR3 is 14 amino acids long. Germline assignment: CDR1 LNHDA and CDR2 SQIVND (reference sequence). Germline trimming cut 5 bases from V and 5 bases from J; bases unmatched to any gene: 7. CDR3 amino acids: CASSPWGQGNEQYF. DNA for the CDR3: TGTGCCAGTAGTCCCTGGGGACAGGGTAACGAGCAGTACTTC. The variable domain in full, with the rest retrieved from reference TRBV19 and TRBJ2-7, is DGGITQSPKYLFRKEGQNVTLSCEQNLNHDAMYWYRQDPGQGLRLIYYSQIVNDFQKGDIAEGYSVSREKKESFPLTVTSAQKNPTAFYLCASSPWGQGNEQYFGPGTRLTVT.

The chain employs TRBV18 and TRBJ2-4; TRBD2 might be the D (5 bases). The germline V and J ends were trimmed by 2 bases and 6 bases, with 17 bases remaining between them. The CDR3 sequence is 16 residues long. Germline V gives CDR1 KGHSH, CDR2 LQKENI. CDR3 region: CASSPVNPSSSNIQYF. In DNA form, the CDR3 reads TGTGCCAGCTCACCAGTTAATCCTAGCTCGTCAAACATTCAGTACTTC. Looking up the rest from reference TRBV18 and TRBJ2-4 gives the full variable domain: NAGVMQNPRHLVRRRGQEARLRCSPMKGHSHVYWYRQLPEEGLKFMVYLQKENIIDESGMPKERFSAEFPKEGPSILRIQQVVRGDSAAYFCASSPVNPSSSNIQYFGAGTRLSVL.

The V and J genes are TRBV9 and TRBJ2-7, with TRBD2 matching over 12 bases. Per the germline V gene, CDR1 is SGDLS and CDR2 is YYNGEE. With V trimmed by 3 bases and J by 0 bases, 4 bases remained unmatched. This CDR3 contains 16 residues. In DNA, the CDR3 is TGTGCCAGCAGCGGCGGACTAGCGGGAAGCTCCTACGAGCAGTACTTC. Translating gives CASSGGLAGSSYEQYF.

In DNA form, the CDR3 reads TGTGCCAGCACTGGACAATTCAATCAGCCCCAGCATTTT. This gives the protein CASTGQFNQPQHF. This chain joins TRBV28 and TRBJ1-5, with D possibly matching TRBD1 (5 bases). Germline assignment: CDR1 MDHEN and CDR2 SYDVKM. This CDR3 contains 13 residues. The V and J ends lost 7 bases and 3 bases respectively, with 10 bases between them.

The chain has TRBV5-6 and TRBJ1-2; tentatively, D is TRBD1 (6 bases). The CDR3 length is 15 residues. Germline V gene data show CDR1 as SGHDT and CDR2 as YYEEEE. With 6 bases removed from V and 3 bases from J, the gap between germline ends came to 18 bases. This CDR3 reads CASTLTTGLDYGYTF. DNA for the CDR3: TGTGCCAGCACCTTAACGACAGGTCTTGACTATGGCTACACCTTC.

This chain uses TRBV7-3 with TRBJ1-4; perhaps TRBD1 as D (6 bases). V gave up 10 bases and J gave up 0 bases, with 21 bases separating them. CDR1 and CDR2 from the germline V gene are SGHTA and FQGTGA. CDR3 size: 17 residues. The CDR3 DNA sequence: TGTGCCATTCCAGAACAGGGTCGGAGGACAACTAATGAAAAACTGTTTTTT. Amino acid sequence: CAIPEQGRRTTNEKLFF.

As concerns this clone: One junction end does not reproduce the germline sequence, and a read error may be involved. The V gene is TRBV6-5, the J gene TRBJ1-2, with D perhaps TRBD1 (5 bases). Germline V gene sequence: CDR1 MNHEY, CDR2 SVGAGI. The CDR3 runs 14 residues. This CDR3 reads CASSYSREGNDGVF. The CDR3 coding sequence is TGTGCCAGCAGTTACTCGAGGGAGGGGAACGACGGGGTTTTC.

The J gene is TRBJ2-7, the V gene TRBV9, with D possibly TRBD2 on 6 matching bases. The CDR3 loop spans 14 amino acids. V was cut by 0 bases and J by 4 bases, with 11 bases left in between. The germline V gene has CDR1 SGDLS and CDR2 YYNGEE. CDR3 region: CASSVEAGSYEQYF. The CDR3 DNA is TGTGCCAGCAGCGTAGAGGCGGGGTCGTACGAGCAGTACTTC.

The chain couples TRBV6-5 to TRBJ2-1, with 7 bases identical to TRBD2. CDR3 length equals 14 residues. Germline V CDR1 and CDR2: MNHEY, SVGAGI. Losses at the gene ends were 2 bases for V and 6 bases for J; bases not matched to a gene: 4. CDR3 in DNA: TGTGCCAGCAGTTACCCGGCTAGCGGCAATGAGCAGTTCTTC. Protein sequence: CASSYPASGNEQFF.

Regarding this clone: The same CDR3 can be traced to other DNA sequences in this sample. The rearrangement uses TRBV10-3 and TRBJ1-2, with TRBD1 as a possible D gene (5 bases). V lost 10 bases and J lost 2, with 8 bases in between. CDR3 length equals 11 residues. Germline V gene sequence: CDR1 ENHRY, CDR2 SYGVKD. The CDR3 bases are TGTGCCACCGGACAAAACTATGGCTACACCTTC. This gives the protein CATGQNYGYTF.

The chain joins TRBV10-2 to TRBJ1-5; tentative D call: TRBD1 (5 bases). The CDR3 length is 14 residues. Per the germline V gene, CDR1 is WSHSY and CDR2 is SAAADI. V lost 2 bases, J lost 9 bases, and 14 bases lay in between. The CDR3 region has the DNA TGCGCCAGCAGTGAGAATGGGCAGGGTGGGCCCCAGCATTTT. This translates into CASSENGQGGPQHF.

By its share, this clone is medium-sized. This CDR3 is CSVAPGQGSEQYF. CDR3 nucleotides: TGCAGCGTTGCCCCGGGACAGGGTTCCGAGCAGTACTTC. The gene calls are TRBV29-1 and TRBJ2-7; 9 nucleotides line up with TRBD1. With 4 bases clipped from V and 6 bases from J, the junction kept 7 bases outside the gene matches. This CDR3 spans 13 amino acids. Germline assignment: CDR1 SQVTM and CDR2 ANQGSEA.

This chain links TRBV6-6 with TRBJ2-3, with 7 bases lining up with TRBD2. In germline, CDR1 is MNHNY, CDR2 SVGAGI (reference sequence). With V trimmed by 6 bases and J by 6 bases, 9 bases remained unmatched. The CDR3 covers 14 residues. CDR3 protein: CASSLTGRADTQYF. CDR3 coding DNA: TGTGCCAGCAGCCTCACGGGGAGGGCGGATACGCAGTATTTT.

This chain joins TRBV6-1 and TRBJ1-5; TRBD1 might be the D (6 bases). V lost 3 bases, J lost 3 bases, and 9 bases lay in between. CDR1 MNHNS and CDR2 SASEGT come from the germline V gene. This CDR3 comprises 14 residues. The CDR3 is CASSEGTFNQPQHF. The CDR3 DNA follows: TGTGCCAGCAGTGAGGGGACATTCAATCAGCCCCAGCATTTT.

The rearrangement uses TRBV5-6 and TRBJ2-7, with D possibly called TRBD1 or TRBD2 (5 bases each). The germline V and J ends were trimmed by 0 bases and 1 base, with 8 bases remaining between them. The germline CDR1 and CDR2 sequences are SGHDT and YYEEEE. This CDR3 contains 14 residues. The DNA of the CDR3 is TGTGCCAGCAGCTTGGGGGACGGTTCCTACGAGCAGTACTTC. This translates into CASSLGDGSYEQYF.

This clone was seen once. The rearrangement links TRBV20-1 to TRBJ2-1; D not certain. Germline-derived CDR1 and CDR2 are DFQATT and SNEGSKA (reference sequence). This CDR3 contains 10 residues. Trimming cost V 5 bases and J 4 bases, with 3 bases left between them. The CDR3 region has the DNA TGCAGTGCTCGGTACAATGAGCAGTTCTTC. This gives the protein CSARYNEQFF.